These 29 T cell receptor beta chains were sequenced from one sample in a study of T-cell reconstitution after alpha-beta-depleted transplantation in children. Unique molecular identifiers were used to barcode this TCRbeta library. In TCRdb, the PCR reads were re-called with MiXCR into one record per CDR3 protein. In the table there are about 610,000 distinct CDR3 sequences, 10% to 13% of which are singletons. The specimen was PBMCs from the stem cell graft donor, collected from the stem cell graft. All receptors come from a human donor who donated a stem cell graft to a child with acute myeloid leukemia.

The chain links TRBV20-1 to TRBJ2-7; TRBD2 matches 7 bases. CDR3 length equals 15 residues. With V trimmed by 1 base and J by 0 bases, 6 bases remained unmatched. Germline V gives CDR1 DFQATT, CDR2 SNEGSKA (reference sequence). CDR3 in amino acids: CSARGLAASSYEQYF. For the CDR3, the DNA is TGCAGTGCTAGAGGGCTAGCGGCCAGCTCCTACGAGCAGTACTTC.

In DNA, the CDR3 is TGCGCCAGCAGCCAAGAGCCGGGACAGTCATCCTACGAGCAGTACTTC. Encoded protein: CASSQEPGQSSYEQYF. The V gene is TRBV4-3, the J gene TRBJ2-7, with 7 bases identical to TRBD1. The CDR3 contains 16 residues. With 0 bases clipped from V and 1 base from J, the junction kept 6 bases outside the gene matches. CDR1 is LGHNA, CDR2 YSLEER, per germline.

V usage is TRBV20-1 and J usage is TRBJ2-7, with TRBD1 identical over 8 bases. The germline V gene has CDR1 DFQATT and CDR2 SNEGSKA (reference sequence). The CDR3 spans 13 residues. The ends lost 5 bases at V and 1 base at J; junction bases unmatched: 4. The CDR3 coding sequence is TGCAGTGCTGAGGACAGGGTATCCTACGAGCAGTACTTC. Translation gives CSAEDRVSYEQYF.

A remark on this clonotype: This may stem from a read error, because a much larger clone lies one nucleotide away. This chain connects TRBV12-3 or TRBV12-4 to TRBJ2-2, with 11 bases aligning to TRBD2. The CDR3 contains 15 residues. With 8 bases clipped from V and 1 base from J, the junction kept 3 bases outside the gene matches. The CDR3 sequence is CASGGLAENTGELFF. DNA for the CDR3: TGTGCCAGCGGGGGACTAGCGGAGAACACCGGGGAGCTGTTTTTT.

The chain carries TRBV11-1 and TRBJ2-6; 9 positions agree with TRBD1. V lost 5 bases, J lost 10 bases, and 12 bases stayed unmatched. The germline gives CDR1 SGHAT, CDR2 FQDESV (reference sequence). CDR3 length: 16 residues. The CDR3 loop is CASSQELGTGRNVLTF. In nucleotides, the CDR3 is TGTGCCAGCAGCCAGGAGTTGGGGACAGGGCGAAACGTCCTGACTTTC.

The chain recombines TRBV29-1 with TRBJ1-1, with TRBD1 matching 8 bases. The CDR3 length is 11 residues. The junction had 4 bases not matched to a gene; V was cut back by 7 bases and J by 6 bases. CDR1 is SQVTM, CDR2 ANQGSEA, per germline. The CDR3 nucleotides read TGCAGCGCCGACAGGGGCGCTGAAGCTTTCTTT. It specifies CSADRGAEAFF.

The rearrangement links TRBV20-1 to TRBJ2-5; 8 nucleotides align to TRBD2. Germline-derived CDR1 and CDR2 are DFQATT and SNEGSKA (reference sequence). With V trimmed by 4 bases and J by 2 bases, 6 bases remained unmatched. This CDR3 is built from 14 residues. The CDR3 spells CSAKLADFQETQYF. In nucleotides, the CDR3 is TGCAGTGCTAAACTAGCGGACTTTCAAGAGACCCAGTACTTC.

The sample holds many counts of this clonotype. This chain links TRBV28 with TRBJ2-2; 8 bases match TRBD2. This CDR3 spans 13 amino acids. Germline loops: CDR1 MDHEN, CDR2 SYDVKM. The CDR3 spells CVVSGRFSGELFF. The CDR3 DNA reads TGTGTGGTGAGCGGGAGATTCTCCGGGGAGCTGTTTTTT.

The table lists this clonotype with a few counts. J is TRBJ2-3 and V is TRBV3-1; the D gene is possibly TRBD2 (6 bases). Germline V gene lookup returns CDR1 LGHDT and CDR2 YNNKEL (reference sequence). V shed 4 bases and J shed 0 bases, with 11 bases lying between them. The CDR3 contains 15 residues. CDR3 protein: CASSPGLPSTDTQYF. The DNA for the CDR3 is TGTGCCAGCAGCCCGGGACTTCCTAGCACAGATACGCAGTATTTT.

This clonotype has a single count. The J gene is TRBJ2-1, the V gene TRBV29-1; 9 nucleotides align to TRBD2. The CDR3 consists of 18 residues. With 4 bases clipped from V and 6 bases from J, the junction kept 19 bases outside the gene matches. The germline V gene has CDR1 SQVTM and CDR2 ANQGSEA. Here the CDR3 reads CSVVGSGRWHLTINEQFF. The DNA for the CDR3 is TGCAGCGTTGTTGGTAGCGGGAGATGGCATCTTACGATCAATGAGCAGTTCTTC.

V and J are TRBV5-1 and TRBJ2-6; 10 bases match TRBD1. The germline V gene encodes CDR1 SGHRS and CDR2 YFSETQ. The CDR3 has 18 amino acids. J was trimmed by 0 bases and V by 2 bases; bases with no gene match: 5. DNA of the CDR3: TGCGCCAGCAGCTTCGGACAGGGGGAAAGCTCTGGGGCCAACGTCCTGACTTTC. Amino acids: CASSFGQGESSGANVLTF.

CDR3 coding DNA: TGCGCCAGCAGCTTTGCTCTCGGGGGGGAGTACGAGCAGTACTTC. Translation gives CASSFALGGEYEQYF. V is TRBV5-1 and J is TRBJ2-7; 8 bases are a match to TRBD2. CDR1 is SGHRS and CDR2 is YFSETQ in the germline V gene. The trim removed 2 bases at V and 4 bases at J, leaving 8 bases unmatched. The CDR3 totals 15 residues.

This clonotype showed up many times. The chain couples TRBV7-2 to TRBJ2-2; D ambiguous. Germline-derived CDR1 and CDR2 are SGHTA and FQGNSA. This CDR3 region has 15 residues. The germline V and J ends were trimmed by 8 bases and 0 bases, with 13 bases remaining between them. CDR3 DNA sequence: TGTGCCAGCCTACGAGGACGGTCGAACACCGGGGAGCTGTTTTTT. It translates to CASLRGRSNTGELFF.

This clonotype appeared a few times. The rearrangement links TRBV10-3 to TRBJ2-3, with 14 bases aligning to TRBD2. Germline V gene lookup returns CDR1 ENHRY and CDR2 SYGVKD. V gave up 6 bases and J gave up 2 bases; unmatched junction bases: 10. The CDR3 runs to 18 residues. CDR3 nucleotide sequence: TGTGCCATCAGGATGGGACTAGCGGGAGTTGTTACCACAGATACGCAGTATTTT. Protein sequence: CAIRMGLAGVVTTDTQYF.

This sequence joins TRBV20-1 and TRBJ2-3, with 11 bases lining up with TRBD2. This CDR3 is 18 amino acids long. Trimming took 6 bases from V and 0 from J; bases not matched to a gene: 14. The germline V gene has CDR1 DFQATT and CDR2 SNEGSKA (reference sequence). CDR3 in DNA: TGCAGTGCCTACCCCTATAGCGGGAGGGGGACTAGCACAGATACGCAGTATTTT. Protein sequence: CSAYPYSGRGTSTDTQYF.

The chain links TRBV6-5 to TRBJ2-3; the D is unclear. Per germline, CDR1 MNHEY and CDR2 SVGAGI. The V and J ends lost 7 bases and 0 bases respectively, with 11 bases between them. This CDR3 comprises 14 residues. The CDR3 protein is CASKPHPSTDTQYF. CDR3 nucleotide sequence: TGTGCCAGCAAGCCCCATCCTAGCACAGATACGCAGTATTTT.

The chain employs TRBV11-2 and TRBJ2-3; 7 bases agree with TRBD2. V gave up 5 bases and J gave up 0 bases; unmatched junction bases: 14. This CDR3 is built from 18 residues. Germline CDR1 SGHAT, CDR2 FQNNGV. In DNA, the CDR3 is TGTGCCAGCAGCCGCCCAGCCAGCGGGACTCCTAGCACAGATACGCAGTATTTT. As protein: CASSRPASGTPSTDTQYF.

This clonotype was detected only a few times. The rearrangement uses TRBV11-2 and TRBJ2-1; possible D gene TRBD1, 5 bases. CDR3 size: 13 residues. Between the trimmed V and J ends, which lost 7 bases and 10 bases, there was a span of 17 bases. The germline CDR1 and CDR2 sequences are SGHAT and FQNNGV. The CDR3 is CASTFRPQGEQFF. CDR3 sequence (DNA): TGTGCCAGCACCTTTAGGCCGCAGGGAGAGCAGTTCTTC.

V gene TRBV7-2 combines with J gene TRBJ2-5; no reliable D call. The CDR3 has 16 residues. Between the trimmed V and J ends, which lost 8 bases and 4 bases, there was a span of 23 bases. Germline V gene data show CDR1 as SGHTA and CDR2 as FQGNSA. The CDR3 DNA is TGTGCCAGCTCCCTCGGAGTCGGTGCTATCCCAGAGACCCAGTACTTC. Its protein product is CASSLGVGAIPETQYF.

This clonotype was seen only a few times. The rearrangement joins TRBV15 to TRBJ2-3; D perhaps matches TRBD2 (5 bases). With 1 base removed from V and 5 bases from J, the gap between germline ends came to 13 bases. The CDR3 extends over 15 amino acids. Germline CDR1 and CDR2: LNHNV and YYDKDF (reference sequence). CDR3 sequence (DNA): TGTGCCACCAGCAGAGTTGGGCAGAGGGTAGATACGCAGTATTTT. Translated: CATSRVGQRVDTQYF. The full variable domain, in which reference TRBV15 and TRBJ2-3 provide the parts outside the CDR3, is DAMVIQNPRYQVTQFGKPVTLSCSQTLNHNVMYWYQQKSSQAPKLLFHYYDKDFNNEADTPDNFQSRRPNTSFCFLDIRSPGLGDTAMYLCATSRVGQRVDTQYFGPGTRLTVL.

The CDR3 loop is CSVEGGGGPYNEQFF. CDR3 nucleotide sequence: TGCAGCGTTGAAGGTGGGGGAGGCCCCTACAATGAGCAGTTCTTC. The rearrangement links TRBV29-1 to TRBJ2-1; a weak D match, TRBD2 (6 bases). V dropped 1 base and J dropped 2 bases, with 12 bases sitting between them. The CDR3 covers 15 residues. Germline lookup yields CDR1 SQVTM and CDR2 ANQGSEA.

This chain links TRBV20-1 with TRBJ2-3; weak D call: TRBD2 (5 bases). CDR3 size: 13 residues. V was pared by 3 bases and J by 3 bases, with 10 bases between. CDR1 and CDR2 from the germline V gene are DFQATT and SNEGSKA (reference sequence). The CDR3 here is CSASGEDTDTQYF. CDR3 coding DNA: TGCAGTGCTAGCGGGGAAGATACAGATACGCAGTATTTT.

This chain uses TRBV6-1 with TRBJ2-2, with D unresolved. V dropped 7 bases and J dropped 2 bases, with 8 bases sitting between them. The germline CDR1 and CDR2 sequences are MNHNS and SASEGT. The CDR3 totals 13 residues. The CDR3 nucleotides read TGTGCCAGCAACCTGATTAACACCGGGGAGCTGTTTTTT. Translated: CASNLINTGELFF.

The chain's CDR3 is CSVAKGGGRPVSGANVLTF. In DNA form, the CDR3 reads TGCAGCGTTGCGAAAGGGGGGGGCCGCCCGGTCTCTGGGGCCAACGTCCTGACTTTC. This rearrangement joins TRBV29-1 to TRBJ2-6; tentative D call: TRBD2 (7 bases). CDR3 size: 19 residues. Trimming removed 4 bases at V and 0 bases at J, with 22 bases between. Germline CDR1 is SQVTM and CDR2 is ANQGSEA. Variable domain in full (rest from reference TRBV29-1 and TRBJ2-6): SAVISQKPSRDICQRGTSLTIQCQVDSQVTMMFWYRQQPGQSLTLIATANQGSEATYESGFVIDKFPISRPNLTFSTLTVSNMSPEDSSIYLCSVAKGGGRPVSGANVLTFGAGSRLTVL.

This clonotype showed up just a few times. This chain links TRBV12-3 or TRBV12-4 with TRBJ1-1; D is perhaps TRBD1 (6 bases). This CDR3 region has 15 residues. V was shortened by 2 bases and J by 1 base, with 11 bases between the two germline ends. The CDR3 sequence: CASSLRGGPNTEAFF. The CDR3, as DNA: TGTGCCAGCAGTTTACGGGGGGGCCCGAACACTGAAGCTTTCTTT.

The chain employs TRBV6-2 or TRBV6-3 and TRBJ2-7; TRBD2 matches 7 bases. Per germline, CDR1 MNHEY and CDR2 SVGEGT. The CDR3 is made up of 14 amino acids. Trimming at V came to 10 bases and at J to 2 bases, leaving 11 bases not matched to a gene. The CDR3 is CATIGLVSPYEQYF. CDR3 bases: TGTGCCACCATCGGACTAGTCTCACCCTACGAGCAGTACTTC.

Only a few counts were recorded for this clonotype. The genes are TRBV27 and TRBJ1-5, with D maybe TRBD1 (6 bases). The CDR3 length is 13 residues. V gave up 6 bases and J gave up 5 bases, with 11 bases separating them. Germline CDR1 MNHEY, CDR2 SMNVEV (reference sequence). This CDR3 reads CASRHRADQPQHF. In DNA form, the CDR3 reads TGTGCCAGCAGGCACAGGGCTGATCAGCCCCAGCATTTT.

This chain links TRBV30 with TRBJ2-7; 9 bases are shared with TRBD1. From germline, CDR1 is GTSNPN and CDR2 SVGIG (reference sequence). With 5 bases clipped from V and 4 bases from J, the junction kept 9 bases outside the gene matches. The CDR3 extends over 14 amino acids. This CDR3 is CAWVRRDRAYEQYF. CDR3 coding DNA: TGTGCCTGGGTACGCCGGGACAGGGCTTACGAGCAGTACTTC.

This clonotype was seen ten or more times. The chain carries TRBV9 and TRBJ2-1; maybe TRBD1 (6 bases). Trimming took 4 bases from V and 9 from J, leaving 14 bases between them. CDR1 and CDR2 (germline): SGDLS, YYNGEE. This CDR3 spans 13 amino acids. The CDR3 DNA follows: TGTGCCAGCAGCCCGGAGCCACAGGGTGAGCAGTTCTTC. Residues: CASSPEPQGEQFF.